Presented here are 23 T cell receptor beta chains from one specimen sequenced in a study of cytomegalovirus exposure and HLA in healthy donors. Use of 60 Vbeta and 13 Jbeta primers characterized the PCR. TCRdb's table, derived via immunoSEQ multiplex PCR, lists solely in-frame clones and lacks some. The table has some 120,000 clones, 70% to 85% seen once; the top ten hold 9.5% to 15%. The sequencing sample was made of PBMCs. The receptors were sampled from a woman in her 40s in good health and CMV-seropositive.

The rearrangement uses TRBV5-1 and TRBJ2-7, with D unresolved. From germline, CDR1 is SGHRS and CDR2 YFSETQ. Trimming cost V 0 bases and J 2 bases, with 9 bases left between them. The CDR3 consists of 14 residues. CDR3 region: CASSLDRRAYEQYF. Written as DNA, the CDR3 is TGCGCCAGCAGCTTGGACAGAAGAGCCTACGAGCAGTACTTC. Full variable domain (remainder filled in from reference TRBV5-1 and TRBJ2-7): KAGVTQTPRYLIKTRGQQVTLSCSPISGHRSVSWYQQTPGQGLQFLFEYFSETQRNKGNFPGRFSGRQFSNSRSEMNVSTLELGDSALYLCASSLDRRAYEQYFGPGTRLTVT.

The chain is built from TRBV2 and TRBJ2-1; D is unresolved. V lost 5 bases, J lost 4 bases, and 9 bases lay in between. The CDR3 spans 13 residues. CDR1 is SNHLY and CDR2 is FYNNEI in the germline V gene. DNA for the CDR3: TGTGCCAGCAGTTACCGGTCATACAATGAGCAGTTCTTC. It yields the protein CASSYRSYNEQFF.

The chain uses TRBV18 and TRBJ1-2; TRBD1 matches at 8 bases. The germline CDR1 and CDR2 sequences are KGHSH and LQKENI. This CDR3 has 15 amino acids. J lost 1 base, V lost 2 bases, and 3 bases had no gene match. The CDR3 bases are TGTGCCAGCTCACCAGACAGGGGAAATAACTATGGCTACACCTTC. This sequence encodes CASSPDRGNNYGYTF. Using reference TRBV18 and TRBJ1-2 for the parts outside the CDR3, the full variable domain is NAGVMQNPRHLVRRRGQEARLRCSPMKGHSHVYWYRQLPEEGLKFMVYLQKENIIDESGMPKERFSAEFPKEGPSILRIQQVVRGDSAAYFCASSPDRGNNYGYTFGSGTRLTVV.

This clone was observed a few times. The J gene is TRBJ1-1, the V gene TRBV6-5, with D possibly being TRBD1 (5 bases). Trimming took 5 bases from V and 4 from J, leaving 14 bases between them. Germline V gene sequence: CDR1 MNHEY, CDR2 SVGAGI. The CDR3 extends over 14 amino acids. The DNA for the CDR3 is TGTGCCAGCAGTGATTTTGGGGGGATCACTGAAGCTTTCTTT. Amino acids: CASSDFGGITEAFF.

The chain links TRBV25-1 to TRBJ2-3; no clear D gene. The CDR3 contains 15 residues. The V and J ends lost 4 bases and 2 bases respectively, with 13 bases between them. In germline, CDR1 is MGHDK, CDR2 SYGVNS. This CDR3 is CASSGRLENTDTQYF. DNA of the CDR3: TGTGCCAGCAGTGGGAGACTTGAGAACACAGATACGCAGTATTTT.

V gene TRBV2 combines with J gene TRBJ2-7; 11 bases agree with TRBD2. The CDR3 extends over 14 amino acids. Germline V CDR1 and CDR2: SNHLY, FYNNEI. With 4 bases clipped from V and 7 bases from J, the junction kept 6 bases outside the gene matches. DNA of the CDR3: TGTGCCAGCAGTGCACTAGCGGGAGTGGGAGAGCAGTACTTC. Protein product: CASSALAGVGEQYF.

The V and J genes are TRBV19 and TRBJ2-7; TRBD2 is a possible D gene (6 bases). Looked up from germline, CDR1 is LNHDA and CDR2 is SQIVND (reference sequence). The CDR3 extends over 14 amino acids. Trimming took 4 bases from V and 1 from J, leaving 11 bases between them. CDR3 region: CASSRREKSYEQYF. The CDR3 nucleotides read TGTGCCAGTAGTAGACGGGAGAAGTCCTACGAGCAGTACTTC.

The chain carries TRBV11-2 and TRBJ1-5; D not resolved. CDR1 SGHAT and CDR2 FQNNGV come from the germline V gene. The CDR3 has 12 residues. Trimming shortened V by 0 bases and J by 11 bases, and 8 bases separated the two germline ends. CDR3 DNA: TGTGCCAGCAGCTTAGATCAGGTGACCCAGCATTTT. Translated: CASSLDQVTQHF.

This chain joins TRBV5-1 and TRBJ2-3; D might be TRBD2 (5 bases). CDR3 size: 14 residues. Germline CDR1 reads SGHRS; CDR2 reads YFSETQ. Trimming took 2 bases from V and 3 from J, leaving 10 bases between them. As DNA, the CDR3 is TGCGCCAGCAGCTTACGGGATAGGACAGATACGCAGTATTTT. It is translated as CASSLRDRTDTQYF.

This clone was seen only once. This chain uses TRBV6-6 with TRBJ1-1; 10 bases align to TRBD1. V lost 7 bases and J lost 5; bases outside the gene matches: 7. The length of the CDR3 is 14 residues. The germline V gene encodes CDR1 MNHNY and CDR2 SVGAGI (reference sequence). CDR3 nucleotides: TGTGCCAGCAAACGACAGGGGGCCGGAACTGAAGCTTTCTTT. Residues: CASKRQGAGTEAFF.

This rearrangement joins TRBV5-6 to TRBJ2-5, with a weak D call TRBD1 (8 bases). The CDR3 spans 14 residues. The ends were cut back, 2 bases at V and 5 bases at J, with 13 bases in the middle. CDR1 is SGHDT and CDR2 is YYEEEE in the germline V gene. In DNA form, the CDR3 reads TGTGCCAGCAGCTTTACAGGGGGGGGCGAGACCCAGTACTTC. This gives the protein CASSFTGGGETQYF.

The chain's CDR3 is CASSESRTSGRVYEQYF. CDR3 nucleotides: TGCGCCAGCAGTGAGTCGCGGACTAGCGGGAGGGTATACGAGCAGTACTTC. The rearrangement links TRBV10-2 to TRBJ2-7; TRBD2 matches at 15 bases. In germline, CDR1 is WSHSY, CDR2 SAAADI. J lost 4 bases, V lost 0 bases, and 4 bases had no gene match. This CDR3 contains 17 residues.

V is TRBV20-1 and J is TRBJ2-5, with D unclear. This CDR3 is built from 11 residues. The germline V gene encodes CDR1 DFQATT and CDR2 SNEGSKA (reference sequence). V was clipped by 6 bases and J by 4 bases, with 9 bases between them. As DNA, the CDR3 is TGCAGTGCCGCAGCGACAGAGACCCAGTACTTC. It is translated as CSAAATETQYF.

The CDR3 region is CASSPQLAGVTDTQYF. In nucleotides, the CDR3 is TGTGCCAGCAGCCCCCAACTAGCGGGAGTCACAGATACGCAGTATTTT. The rearrangement joins TRBV7-9 to TRBJ2-3, with 11 bases aligning to TRBD2. This CDR3 contains 16 residues. CDR1 and CDR2 from the germline V gene are SEHNR and FQNEAQ (reference sequence). Trimming removed 5 bases from V and 2 bases from J; junction bases left unmatched: 6.

CDR3 in amino acids: CASRDFSYNEQFF. CDR3 coding DNA: TGTGCCAGTAGGGACTTTTCCTACAATGAGCAGTTCTTC. This chain connects TRBV19 to TRBJ2-1, with D perhaps TRBD2 (5 bases). Germline V gene lookup returns CDR1 LNHDA and CDR2 SQIVND (reference sequence). Trimming cost V 6 bases and J 1 base, with 7 bases left between them. CDR3 length: 13 amino acids.

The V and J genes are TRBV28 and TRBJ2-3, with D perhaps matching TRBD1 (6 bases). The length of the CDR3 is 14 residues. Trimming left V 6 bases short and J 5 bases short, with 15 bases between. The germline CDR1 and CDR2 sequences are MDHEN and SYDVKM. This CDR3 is CASSISDRRDTQYF. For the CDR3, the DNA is TGTGCCAGCAGCATTTCCGACAGGCGAGATACGCAGTATTTT.

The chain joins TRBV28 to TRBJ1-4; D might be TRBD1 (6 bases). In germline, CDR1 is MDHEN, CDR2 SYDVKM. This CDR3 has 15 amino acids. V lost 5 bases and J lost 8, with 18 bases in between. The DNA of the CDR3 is TGTGCCAGCAGTGGGGGCTCAACGTTAGCAGAAAAACTGTTTTTT. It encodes CASSGGSTLAEKLFF.

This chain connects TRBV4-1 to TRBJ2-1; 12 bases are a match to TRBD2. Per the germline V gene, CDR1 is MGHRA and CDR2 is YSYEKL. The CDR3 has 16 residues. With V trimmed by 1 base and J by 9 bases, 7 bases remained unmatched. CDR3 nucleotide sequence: TGCGCCAGCAGCCAAGTACTAGCGGGAGGATGGGGTGAGCAGTTCTTC. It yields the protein CASSQVLAGGWGEQFF.

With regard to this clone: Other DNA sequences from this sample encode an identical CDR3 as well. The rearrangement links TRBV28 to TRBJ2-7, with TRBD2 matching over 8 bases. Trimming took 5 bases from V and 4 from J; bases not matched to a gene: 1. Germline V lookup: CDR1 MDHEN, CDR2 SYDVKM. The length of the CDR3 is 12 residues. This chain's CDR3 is CASSRGGYEQYF. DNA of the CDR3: TGTGCCAGCAGTCGGGGGGGATACGAGCAGTACTTC. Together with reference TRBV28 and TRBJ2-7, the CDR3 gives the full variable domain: DVKVTQSSRYLVKRTGEKVFLECVQDMDHENMFWYRQDPGLGLRLIYFSYDVKMKEKGDIPEGYSVSREKKERFSLILESASTNQTSMYLCASSRGGYEQYFGPGTRLTVT.

CDR3 nucleotides: TGTGCCAGCAGTTTATTGACTAGCTCCTACGAGCAGTACTTC. It translates to CASSLLTSSYEQYF. The gene calls are TRBV27 and TRBJ2-7, with D tentatively TRBD2 (6 bases). V lost 1 base, J lost 0 bases, and 7 bases lay in between. Germline CDR1 MNHEY, CDR2 SMNVEV (reference sequence). The CDR3 is made up of 14 amino acids.

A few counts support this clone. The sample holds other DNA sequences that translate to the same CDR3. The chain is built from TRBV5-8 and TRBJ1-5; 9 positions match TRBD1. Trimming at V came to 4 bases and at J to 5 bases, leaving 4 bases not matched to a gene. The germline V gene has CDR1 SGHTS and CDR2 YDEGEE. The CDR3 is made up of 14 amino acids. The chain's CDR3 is CASSLRQGDQPQHF. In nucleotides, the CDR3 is TGTGCCAGCAGCCTTCGACAGGGGGATCAGCCCCAGCATTTT.

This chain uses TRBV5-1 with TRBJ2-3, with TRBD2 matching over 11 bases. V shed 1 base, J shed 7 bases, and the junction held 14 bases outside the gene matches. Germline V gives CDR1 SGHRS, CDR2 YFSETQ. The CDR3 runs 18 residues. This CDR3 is CASSLTGTSGDGINTQYF. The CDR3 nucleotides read TGCGCCAGCAGCTTGACCGGGACTAGCGGCGATGGGATAAATACGCAGTATTTT.

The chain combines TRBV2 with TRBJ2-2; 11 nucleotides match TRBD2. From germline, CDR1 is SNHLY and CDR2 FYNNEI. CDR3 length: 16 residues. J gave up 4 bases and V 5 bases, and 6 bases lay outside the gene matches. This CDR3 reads CASSTSGSRVTGELFF. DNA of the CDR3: TGTGCCAGCAGTACTAGCGGGAGTCGTGTCACCGGGGAGCTGTTTTTT.